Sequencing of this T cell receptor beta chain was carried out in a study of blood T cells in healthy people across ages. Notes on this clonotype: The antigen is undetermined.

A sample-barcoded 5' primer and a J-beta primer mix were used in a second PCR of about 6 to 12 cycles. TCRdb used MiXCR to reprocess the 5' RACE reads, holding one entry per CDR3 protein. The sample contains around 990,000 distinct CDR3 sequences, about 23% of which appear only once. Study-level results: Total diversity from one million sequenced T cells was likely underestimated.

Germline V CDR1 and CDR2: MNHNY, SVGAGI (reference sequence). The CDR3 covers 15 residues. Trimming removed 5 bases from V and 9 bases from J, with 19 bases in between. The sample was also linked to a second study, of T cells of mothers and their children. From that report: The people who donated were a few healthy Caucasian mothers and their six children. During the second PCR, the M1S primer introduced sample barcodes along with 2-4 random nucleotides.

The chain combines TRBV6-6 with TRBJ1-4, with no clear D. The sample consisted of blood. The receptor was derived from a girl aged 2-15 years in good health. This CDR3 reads CASSNPSFGRQKLFF. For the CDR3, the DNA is TGTGCCAGCAGTAACCCCTCCTTTGGGCGGCAAAAACTGTTTTTT.